These 14 T cell receptor beta chains originate from one sample sequenced in a study of blood T cell repertoires in COVID-19. TCRdb's table, derived via immunoSEQ multiplex PCR, lists solely in-frame clones and lacks some. The table records some 70,000 clones, about four fifths of them present only once. Sequences were obtained from peripheral blood. The receptors shown here come from a man aged 55 to 70 with COVID-19, enrolled during active disease.

The rearrangement links TRBV12-2 to TRBJ2-7; the tabulated D call, TRBD2, remains unverified against the DNA. TRBV12-2 constitutes a pseudogene. The length of the CDR3 is 18 residues. The CDR3 spells CASRSSSGGSRVLYEQYF. The CDR3 DNA is TGTGCAAGTCGCTCCTCTAGCGGGGGGTCTCGTGTGTTGTACGAGCAGTACTTC.

This chain uses TRBV4-2 with TRBJ1-5, with D tentatively TRBD1 (6 bases). V lost 0 bases and J 0 bases, leaving 9 bases between the germline ends. The CDR3 extends over 16 amino acids. Germline CDR1 and CDR2: LGHNA and YNFKEQ. The CDR3 reads CASSQERGGSNQPQHF. Written as DNA, the CDR3 is TGTGCCAGCAGCCAAGAACGAGGGGGTAGCAATCAGCCCCAGCATTTT.

The V and J genes are TRBV7-3 and TRBJ2-3; 9 bases are shared with TRBD1. V was clipped by 1 base and J by 5 bases; unmatched bases: 4. The CDR3 runs 15 residues. CDR1 is SGHTA and CDR2 is FQGTGA in the germline V gene. CDR3 DNA: TGTGCCAGCAGCTTAATCACAGGGGGCAAAGATACGCAGTATTTT. It yields the protein CASSLITGGKDTQYF.

The rearrangement uses TRBV11-2 and TRBJ2-7, with D perhaps matching TRBD1 (5 bases). The CDR3 runs to 13 residues. Germline assignment: CDR1 SGHAT and CDR2 FQNNGV. Trimming cost V 0 bases and J 9 bases, with 12 bases left between them. The CDR3, as DNA: TGTGCCAGCAGCTTAGAGCAGGGTAACCGGCAGTACTTC. Translation gives CASSLEQGNRQYF.

V usage is TRBV5-1 and J usage is TRBJ2-3; D is possibly TRBD1 (6 bases). CDR1 and CDR2 from the germline V gene are SGHRS and YFSETQ. The CDR3 sequence is 14 residues long. Trimming shortened V by 3 bases and J by 5 bases, and 13 bases separated the two germline ends. This chain's CDR3 is CASSSQGNRDTQYF. Written as DNA, the CDR3 is TGCGCCAGCAGCTCACAGGGAAATCGAGATACGCAGTATTTT.

This clone has only one observation. The chain joins TRBV2 to TRBJ1-1, with 9 bases aligning to TRBD1. V was clipped by 8 bases and J by 5 bases; unmatched bases: 9. Germline CDR1 and CDR2: SNHLY and FYNNEI. The CDR3 is 14 residues long. CDR3 DNA sequence: TGTGCCAGCTTAAAGACAGGGGGGGGGACTGAAGCTTTCTTT. The encoded protein is CASLKTGGGTEAFF.

The chain has TRBV5-1 and TRBJ2-1; maybe TRBD2 (5 bases). V was cut by 0 bases and J by 3 bases, with 19 bases left in between. Germline loops: CDR1 SGHRS, CDR2 YFSETQ. The CDR3 length is 18 residues. The CDR3 DNA follows: TGCGCCAGCAGCTTGGGGCACCTTGGACGGGGTGACTACAATGAGCAGTTCTTC. Amino acids: CASSLGHLGRGDYNEQFF. The variable domain in full, with the rest retrieved from reference TRBV5-1 and TRBJ2-1, is KAGVTQTPRYLIKTRGQQVTLSCSPISGHRSVSWYQQTPGQGLQFLFEYFSETQRNKGNFPGRFSGRQFSNSRSEMNVSTLELGDSALYLCASSLGHLGRGDYNEQFFGPGTRLTVL.

This clone was recorded at least ten times. The rearrangement links TRBV11-2 to TRBJ2-7; D may be TRBD2 (6 bases). CDR1 SGHAT and CDR2 FQNNGV come from the germline V gene. V was cut by 4 bases and J by 3 bases, with 13 bases left in between. The CDR3 is 14 amino acids. CDR3 loop: CASSSLRTNYEQYF. Written as DNA, the CDR3 is TGTGCCAGCAGCTCCCTGCGGACTAACTACGAGCAGTACTTC. Drawing the rest from reference TRBV11-2 and TRBJ2-7, the complete variable domain is EAGVAQSPRYKIIEKRQSVAFWCNPISGHATLYWYQQILGQGPKLLIQFQNNGVVDDSQLPKDRFSAERLKGVDSTLKIQPAKLEDSAVYLCASSSLRTNYEQYFGPGTRLTVT.

J is TRBJ1-4 and V is TRBV9; possible D gene TRBD1, 5 bases. The CDR3 sequence is 15 residues long. With 0 bases removed from V and 4 bases from J, the gap between germline ends came to 10 bases. Germline V gene data show CDR1 as SGDLS and CDR2 as YYNGEE. CDR3 bases: TGTGCCAGCAGCGTAGCTCAGGGCCTTAATGAAAAACTGTTTTTT. Its protein is CASSVAQGLNEKLFF.

The chain couples TRBV2 to TRBJ1-1, with D possibly being TRBD1 (6 bases). CDR1 is SNHLY, CDR2 FYNNEI, per germline. CDR3 length: 13 residues. Trimming cost V 6 bases and J 1 base, with 9 bases left between them. This chain's CDR3 is CASRRGQNTEAFF. CDR3 nucleotides: TGTGCCAGCAGGAGGGGACAGAACACTGAAGCTTTCTTT.

V is TRBV30 and J is TRBJ1-3; D is unresolved. CDR3 length: 13 amino acids. With 3 bases removed from V and 2 bases from J, the gap between germline ends came to 8 bases. Germline CDR1 and CDR2: GTSNPN and SVGIG (reference sequence). The CDR3 spells CAWRPGAGNTIYF. The CDR3 coding sequence is TGTGCCTGGAGGCCCGGGGCTGGAAACACCATATATTTT. Looking up the rest from reference TRBV30 and TRBJ1-3 gives the full variable domain: SQTIHQWPATLVQPVGSPLSLECTVEGTSNPNLYWYRQAAGRGLQLLFYSVGIGQISSEVPQNLSASRPQDRQFILSSKKLLLSDSGFYLCAWRPGAGNTIYFGEGSWLTVV.

The genes are TRBV10-2 and TRBJ1-1; D gene uncertain. Looked up from germline, CDR1 is WSHSY and CDR2 is SAAADI. The CDR3 sequence is 13 residues long. Trimming removed 0 bases from V and 4 bases from J, with 6 bases in between. Here the CDR3 DNA reads TGCGCCAGCAGTGAGTCCCCAGGCACTGAAGCTTTCTTT. Its translation is CASSESPGTEAFF.

This chain links TRBV29-1 with TRBJ2-2, with D uncertain. The V gene's germline CDR1 is SQVTM and CDR2 ANQGSEA. The CDR3 covers 13 residues. V gave up 6 bases and J gave up 0 bases, with 8 bases separating them. DNA of the CDR3: TGCAGCGTACAGTTCGCGAACACCGGGGAGCTGTTTTTT. Its protein is CSVQFANTGELFF.

The chain has TRBV7-6 and TRBJ1-5, with D unresolved. Germline V gene lookup returns CDR1 SGHVS and CDR2 FNYEAQ. This CDR3 has 15 residues. V was clipped by 1 base and J by 4 bases, with 11 bases between them. CDR3 amino acids: CASSLDQVLNQPQHF. The CDR3 nucleotides are TGTGCCAGCAGCTTAGACCAGGTTTTGAATCAGCCCCAGCATTTT.